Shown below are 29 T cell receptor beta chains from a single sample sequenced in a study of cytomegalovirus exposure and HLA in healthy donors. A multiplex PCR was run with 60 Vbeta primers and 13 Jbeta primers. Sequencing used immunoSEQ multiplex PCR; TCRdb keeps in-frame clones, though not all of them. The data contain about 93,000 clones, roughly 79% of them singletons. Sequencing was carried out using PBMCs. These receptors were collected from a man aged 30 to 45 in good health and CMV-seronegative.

CDR3 residues: CASSEMEGITEAFF. DNA of the CDR3: TGTGCCAGCAGTGAAATGGAGGGTATCACTGAAGCTTTCTTT. The chain carries TRBV2 and TRBJ1-1; no clear D. This CDR3 has 14 amino acids. V was pared by 2 bases and J by 4 bases, with 11 bases between. Germline lookup yields CDR1 SNHLY and CDR2 FYNNEI.

CDR3 protein: CASSLQGAIPGELFF. The CDR3 DNA follows: TGTGCCAGCAGCTTACAGGGGGCCATCCCCGGGGAGCTGTTTTTT. The J gene is TRBJ2-2, the V gene TRBV7-8; TRBD1 matches at 8 bases. The germline V gene has CDR1 SGHVS and CDR2 FQNEAQ. The V and J ends lost 2 bases and 6 bases, in that order; junction bases with no gene match: 5. The CDR3 length is 15 residues.

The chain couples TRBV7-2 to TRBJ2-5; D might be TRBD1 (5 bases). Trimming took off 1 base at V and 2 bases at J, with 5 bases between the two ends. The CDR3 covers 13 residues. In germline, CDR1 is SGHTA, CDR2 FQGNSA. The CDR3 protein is CASSLGQQETQYF. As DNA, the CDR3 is TGTGCCAGCAGCTTAGGACAGCAAGAGACCCAGTACTTC.

The CDR3 sequence is CASSSTALAKNIQYF. The CDR3 DNA is TGTGCCAGCAGCTCCACAGCTCTAGCCAAAAACATTCAGTACTTC. The rearrangement joins TRBV11-2 to TRBJ2-4; D unresolved. Germline-derived CDR1 and CDR2 are SGHAT and FQNNGV. The CDR3 runs to 15 residues. V gave up 4 bases and J gave up 0 bases, with 10 bases separating them.

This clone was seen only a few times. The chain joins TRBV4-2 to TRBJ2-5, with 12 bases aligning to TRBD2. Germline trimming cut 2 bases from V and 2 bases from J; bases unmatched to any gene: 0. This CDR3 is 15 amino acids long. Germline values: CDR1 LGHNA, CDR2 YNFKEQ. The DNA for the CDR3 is TGTGCCAGCAGCCAACTAGCGGGAGGGCAAGAGACCCAGTACTTC. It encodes CASSQLAGGQETQYF.

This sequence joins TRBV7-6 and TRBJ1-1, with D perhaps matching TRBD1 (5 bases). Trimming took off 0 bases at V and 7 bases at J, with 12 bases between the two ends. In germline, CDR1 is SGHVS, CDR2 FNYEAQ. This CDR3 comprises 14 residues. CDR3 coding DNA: TGTGCCAGCAGCTTAGCCGCAGGGCGGGATGAAGCTTTCTTT. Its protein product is CASSLAAGRDEAFF.

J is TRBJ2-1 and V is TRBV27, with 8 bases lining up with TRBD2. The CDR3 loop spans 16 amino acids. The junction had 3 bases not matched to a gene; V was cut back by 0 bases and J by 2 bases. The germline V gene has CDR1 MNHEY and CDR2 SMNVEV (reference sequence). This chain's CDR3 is CASSLSPTSAYNEQFF. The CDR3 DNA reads TGTGCCAGCAGTTTATCTCCGACTAGCGCCTACAATGAGCAGTTCTTC.

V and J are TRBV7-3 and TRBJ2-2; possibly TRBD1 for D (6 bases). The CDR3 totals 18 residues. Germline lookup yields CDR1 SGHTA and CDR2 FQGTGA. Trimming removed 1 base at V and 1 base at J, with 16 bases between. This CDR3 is CASSLRSQGMRNTGELFF. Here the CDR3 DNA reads TGTGCCAGCAGCTTAAGGAGCCAGGGGATGAGGAACACCGGGGAGCTGTTTTTT. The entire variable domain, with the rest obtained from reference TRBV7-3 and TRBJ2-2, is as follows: GAGVSQTPSNKVTEKGKYVELRCDPISGHTALYWYRQSLGQGPEFLIYFQGTGAADDSGLPNDRFFAVRPEGSVSTLKIQRTERGDSAVYLCASSLRSQGMRNTGELFFGEGSRLTVL.

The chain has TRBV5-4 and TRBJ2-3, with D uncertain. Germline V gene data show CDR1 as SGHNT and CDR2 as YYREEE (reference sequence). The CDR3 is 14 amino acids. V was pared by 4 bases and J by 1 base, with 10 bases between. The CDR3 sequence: CASSRNAGTDTQYF. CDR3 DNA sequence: TGTGCCAGCAGCCGGAATGCGGGCACAGATACGCAGTATTTT.

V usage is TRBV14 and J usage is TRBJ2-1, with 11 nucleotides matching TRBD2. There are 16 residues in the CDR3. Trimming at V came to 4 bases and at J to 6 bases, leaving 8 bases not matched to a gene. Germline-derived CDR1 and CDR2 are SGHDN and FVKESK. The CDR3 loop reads CASSPTSGSLGNEQFF. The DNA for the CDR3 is TGTGCCAGCAGCCCCACTAGCGGGAGTTTGGGCAATGAGCAGTTCTTC. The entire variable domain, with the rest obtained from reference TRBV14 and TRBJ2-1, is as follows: EAGVTQFPSHSVIEKGQTVTLRCDPISGHDNLYWYRRVMGKEIKFLLHFVKESKQDESGMPNNRFLAERTGGTYSTLKVQPAELEDSGVYFCASSPTSGSLGNEQFFGPGTRLTVL.

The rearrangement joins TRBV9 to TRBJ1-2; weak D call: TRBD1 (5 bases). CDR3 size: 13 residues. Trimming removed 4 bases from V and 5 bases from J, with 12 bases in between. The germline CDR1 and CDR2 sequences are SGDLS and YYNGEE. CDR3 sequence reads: CASSPAGVYGYTF. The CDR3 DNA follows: TGTGCCAGCAGCCCGGCGGGGGTGTATGGCTACACCTTC. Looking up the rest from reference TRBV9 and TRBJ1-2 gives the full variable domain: DSGVTQTPKHLITATGQRVTLRCSPRSGDLSVYWYQQSLDQGLQFLIQYYNGEERAKGNILERFSAQQFPDLHSELNLSSLELGDSALYFCASSPAGVYGYTFGSGTRLTVV.

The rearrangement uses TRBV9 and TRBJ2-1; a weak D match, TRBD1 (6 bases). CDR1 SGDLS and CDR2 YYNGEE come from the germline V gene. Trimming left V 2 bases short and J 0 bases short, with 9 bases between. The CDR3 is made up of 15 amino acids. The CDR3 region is CASSVGAGSYNEQFF. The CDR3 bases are TGTGCCAGCAGCGTGGGGGCGGGCTCCTACAATGAGCAGTTCTTC. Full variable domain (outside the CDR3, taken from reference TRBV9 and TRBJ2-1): DSGVTQTPKHLITATGQRVTLRCSPRSGDLSVYWYQQSLDQGLQFLIQYYNGEERAKGNILERFSAQQFPDLHSELNLSSLELGDSALYFCASSVGAGSYNEQFFGPGTRLTVL.

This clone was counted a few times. CDR3 loop: CASSHRDTEAFF. The DNA of the CDR3 is TGTGCCAGTAGCCACAGGGACACTGAAGCTTTCTTT. The V and J genes are TRBV19 and TRBJ1-1; possibly TRBD1 for D (6 bases). The CDR3 sequence is 12 residues long. Germline V gene sequence: CDR1 LNHDA, CDR2 SQIVND (reference sequence). V gave up 6 bases and J gave up 3 bases, with 8 bases separating them.

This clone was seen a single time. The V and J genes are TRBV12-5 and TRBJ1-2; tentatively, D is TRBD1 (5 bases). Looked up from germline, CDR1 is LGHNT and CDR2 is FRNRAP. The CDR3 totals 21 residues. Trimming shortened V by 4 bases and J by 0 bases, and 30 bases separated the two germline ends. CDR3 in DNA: TGTGCTAGTGGTTCCGTCGGGGGGACCTTCCCGAGTTTCACTACTAACTATGGCTACACCTTC. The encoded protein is CASGSVGGTFPSFTTNYGYTF.

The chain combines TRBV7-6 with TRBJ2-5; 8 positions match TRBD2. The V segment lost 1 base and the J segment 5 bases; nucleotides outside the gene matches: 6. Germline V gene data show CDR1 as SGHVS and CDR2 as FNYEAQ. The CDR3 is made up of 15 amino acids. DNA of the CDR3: TGTGCCAGCAGCTTAGGAGCGGGAGTGGGGGAGACCCAGTACTTC. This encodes CASSLGAGVGETQYF.

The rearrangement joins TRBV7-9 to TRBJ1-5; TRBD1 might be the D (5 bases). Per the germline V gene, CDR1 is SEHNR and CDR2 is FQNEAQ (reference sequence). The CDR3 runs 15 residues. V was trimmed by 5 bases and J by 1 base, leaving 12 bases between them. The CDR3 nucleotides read TGTGCCAGCAGCGGGGGGGATCGGAGCAATCAGCCCCAGCATTTT. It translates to CASSGGDRSNQPQHF.

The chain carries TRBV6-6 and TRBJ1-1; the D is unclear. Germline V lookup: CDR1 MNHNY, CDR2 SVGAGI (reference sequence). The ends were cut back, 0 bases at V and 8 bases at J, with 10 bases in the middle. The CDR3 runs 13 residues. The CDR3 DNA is TGTGCCAGCAGTTACTCGAGCGGGAAGGAAGCTTTCTTT. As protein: CASSYSSGKEAFF.

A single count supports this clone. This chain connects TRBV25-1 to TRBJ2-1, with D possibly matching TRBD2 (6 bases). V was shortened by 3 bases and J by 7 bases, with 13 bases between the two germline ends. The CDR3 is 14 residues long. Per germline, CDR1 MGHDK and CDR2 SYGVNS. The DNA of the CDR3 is TGTGCCAGCAGTGATTATGGAGGGCCGAATGAGCAGTTCTTC. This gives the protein CASSDYGGPNEQFF.

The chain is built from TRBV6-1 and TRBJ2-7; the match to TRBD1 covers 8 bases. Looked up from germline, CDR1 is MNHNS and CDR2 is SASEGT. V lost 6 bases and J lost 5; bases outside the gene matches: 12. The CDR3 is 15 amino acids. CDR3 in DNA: TGTGCCAGCAGAACGGGTTGGGGACAGGCTAACGAGCAGTACTTC. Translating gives CASRTGWGQANEQYF.

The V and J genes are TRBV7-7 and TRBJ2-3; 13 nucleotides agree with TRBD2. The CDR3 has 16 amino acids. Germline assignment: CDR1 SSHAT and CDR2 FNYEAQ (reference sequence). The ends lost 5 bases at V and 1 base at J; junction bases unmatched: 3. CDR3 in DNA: TGTGCCAGCAGCCAGGGGACTAGCGGGGGCACAGATACGCAGTATTTT. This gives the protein CASSQGTSGGTDTQYF.

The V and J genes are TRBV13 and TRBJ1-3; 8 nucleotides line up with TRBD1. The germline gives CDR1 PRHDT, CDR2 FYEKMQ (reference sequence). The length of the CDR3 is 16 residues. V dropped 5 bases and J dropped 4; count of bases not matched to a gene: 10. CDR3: CASSLRDRTPGNTIYF. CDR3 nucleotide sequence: TGTGCCAGCAGCCTCCGGGACAGGACCCCAGGAAACACCATATATTTT.

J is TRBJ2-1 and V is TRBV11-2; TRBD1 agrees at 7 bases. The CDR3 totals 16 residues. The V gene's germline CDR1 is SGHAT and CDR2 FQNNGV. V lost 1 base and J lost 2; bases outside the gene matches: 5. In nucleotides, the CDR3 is TGTGCCAGCAGCTTAGGCAGGGGGTCCCCCTACAATGAGCAGTTCTTC. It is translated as CASSLGRGSPYNEQFF.

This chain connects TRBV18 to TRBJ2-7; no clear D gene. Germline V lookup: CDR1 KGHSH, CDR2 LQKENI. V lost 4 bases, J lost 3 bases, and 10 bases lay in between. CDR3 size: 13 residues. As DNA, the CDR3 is TGTGCCAGCTCACACGAACCTAACTACGAGCAGTACTTC. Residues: CASSHEPNYEQYF.

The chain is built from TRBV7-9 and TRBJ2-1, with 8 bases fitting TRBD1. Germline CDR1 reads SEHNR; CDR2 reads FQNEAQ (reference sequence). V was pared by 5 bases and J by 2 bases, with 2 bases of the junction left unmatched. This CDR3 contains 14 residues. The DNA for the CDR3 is TGTGCCAGCAGCCGGACAGGGACCTACAATGAGCAGTTCTTC. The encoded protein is CASSRTGTYNEQFF.

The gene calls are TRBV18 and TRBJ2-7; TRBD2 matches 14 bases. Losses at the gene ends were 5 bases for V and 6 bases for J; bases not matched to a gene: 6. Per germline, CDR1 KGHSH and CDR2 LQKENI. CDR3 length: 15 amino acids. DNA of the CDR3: TGTGCCAGCTCAAAGACTAGCGGGAGGGAGGGCGAGCAGTACGTC. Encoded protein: CASSKTSGREGEQYV.

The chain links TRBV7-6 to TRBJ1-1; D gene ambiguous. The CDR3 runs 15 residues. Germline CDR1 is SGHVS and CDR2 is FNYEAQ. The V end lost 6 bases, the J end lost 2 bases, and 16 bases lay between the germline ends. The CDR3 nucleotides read TGTGCCAGCAGTGCCCTCGCGGGCGGTAACACTGAAGCTTTCTTT. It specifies CASSALAGGNTEAFF.

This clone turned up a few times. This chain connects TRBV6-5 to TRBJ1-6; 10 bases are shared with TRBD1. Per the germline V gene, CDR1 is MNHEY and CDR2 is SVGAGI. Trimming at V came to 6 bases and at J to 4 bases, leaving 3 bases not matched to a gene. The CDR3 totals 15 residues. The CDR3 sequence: CASSWGQGYNSPLHF. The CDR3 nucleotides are TGTGCCAGCAGCTGGGGACAGGGGTATAATTCACCCCTCCACTTT.

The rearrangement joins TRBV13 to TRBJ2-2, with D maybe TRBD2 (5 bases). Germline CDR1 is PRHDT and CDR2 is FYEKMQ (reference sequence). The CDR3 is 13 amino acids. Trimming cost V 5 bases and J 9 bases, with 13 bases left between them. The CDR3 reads CASSISGPRELFF. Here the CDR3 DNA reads TGTGCCAGCAGCATAAGCGGCCCGCGGGAGCTGTTTTTT. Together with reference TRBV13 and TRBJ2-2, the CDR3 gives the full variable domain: AAGVIQSPRHLIKEKRETATLKCYPIPRHDTVYWYQQGPGQDPQFLISFYEKMQSDKGSIPDRFSAQQFSDYHSELNMSSLELGDSALYFCASSISGPRELFFGEGSRLTVL.

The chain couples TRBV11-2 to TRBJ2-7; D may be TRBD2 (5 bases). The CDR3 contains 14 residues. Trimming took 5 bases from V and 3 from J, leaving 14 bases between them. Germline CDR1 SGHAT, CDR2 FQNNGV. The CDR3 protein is CASSPTGIHYEQYV. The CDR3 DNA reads TGTGCCAGCAGCCCAACCGGGATTCACTACGAGCAGTACGTC.